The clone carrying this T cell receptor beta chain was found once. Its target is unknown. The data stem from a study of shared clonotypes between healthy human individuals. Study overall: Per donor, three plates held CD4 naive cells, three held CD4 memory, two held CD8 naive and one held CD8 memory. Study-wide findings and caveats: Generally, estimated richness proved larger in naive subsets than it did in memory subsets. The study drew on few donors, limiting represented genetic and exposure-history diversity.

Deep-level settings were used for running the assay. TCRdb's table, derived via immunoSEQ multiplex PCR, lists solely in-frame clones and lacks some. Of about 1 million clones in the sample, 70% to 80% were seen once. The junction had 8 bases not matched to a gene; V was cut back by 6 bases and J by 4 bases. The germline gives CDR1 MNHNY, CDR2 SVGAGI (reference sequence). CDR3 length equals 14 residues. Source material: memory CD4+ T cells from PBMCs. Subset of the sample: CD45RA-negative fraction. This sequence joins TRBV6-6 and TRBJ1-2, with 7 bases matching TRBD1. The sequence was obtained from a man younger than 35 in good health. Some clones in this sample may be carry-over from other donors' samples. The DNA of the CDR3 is TGTGCCAGCAGGGACGGGACAGCAGGCTATGGCTACACCTTC. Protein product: CASRDGTAGYGYTF.